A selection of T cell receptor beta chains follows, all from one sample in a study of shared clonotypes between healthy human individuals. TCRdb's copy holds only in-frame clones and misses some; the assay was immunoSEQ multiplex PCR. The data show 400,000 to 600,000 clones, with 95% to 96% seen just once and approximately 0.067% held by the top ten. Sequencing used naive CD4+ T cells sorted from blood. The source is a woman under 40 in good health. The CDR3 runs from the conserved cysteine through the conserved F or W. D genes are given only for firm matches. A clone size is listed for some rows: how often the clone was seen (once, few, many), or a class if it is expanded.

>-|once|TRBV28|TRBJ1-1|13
TGTGCCAGCAGTACAGGGTTGGACACTGAAGCTTTCTTT
CASSTGLDTEAFF
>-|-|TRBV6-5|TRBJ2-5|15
TGTGCCAGCAGTTACTCGAGCCTCAGGGGAGAGACCCAGTACTTC
CASSYSSLRGETQYF
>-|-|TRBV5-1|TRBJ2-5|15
TGCGCCAGCAGCAGCGCACAGGGTCGACAAGAGACCCAGTACTTC
CASSSAQGRQETQYF
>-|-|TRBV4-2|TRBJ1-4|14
TGTGCCAGCAGCCTGGGGCGCGTAGATGAAAAACTGTTTTTT
CASSLGRVDEKLFF
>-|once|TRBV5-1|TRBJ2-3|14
TGCGCCAGCAGCTTGTACAGGGACACAGATACGCAGTATTTT
CASSLYRDTDTQYF
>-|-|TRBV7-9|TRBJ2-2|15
TGTGCCAGCAGCTTATCGGGGGCAGGTACCGGGGAGCTGTTTTTT
CASSLSGAGTGELFF
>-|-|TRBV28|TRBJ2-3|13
TGTGCCAGCAGTCTTCATGAAAAAGATACGCAGTATTTT
CASSLHEKDTQYF
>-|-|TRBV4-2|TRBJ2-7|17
TGTGCCAGCAGCCAAGAGGGGTTGTTCACAGACTCCTACGAGCAGTACTTC
CASSQEGLFTDSYEQYF
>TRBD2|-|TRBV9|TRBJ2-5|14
TGTGCCAGCAGCGTAGCGGGAGGGGGGGAGACCCAGTACTTC
CASSVAGGGETQYF
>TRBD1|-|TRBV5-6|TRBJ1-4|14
TGTGCCAGCAGCTGGGACAGGTTGGAGGGAAAACTGTTTTTT
CASSWDRLEGKLFF
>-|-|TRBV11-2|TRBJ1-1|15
TGTGCCAGCAGCTTGACCGGGACACCAAACACTGAAGCTTTCTTT
CASSLTGTPNTEAFF
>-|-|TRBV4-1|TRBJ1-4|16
TGCGCCAGCAGCCAAGGATTACAGGGAGGAGAAGAAAAACTGTTTTTT
CASSQGLQGGEEKLFF